Listed below are T cell receptor beta chains from one sample, sequenced in a study of regulatory T cells in long-lasting Graves disease. MiXCR, applied by TCRdb to the multiplex PCR reads, yields one record per CDR3 protein. The repertoire has about 540,000 distinct CDR3 sequences, 13% of them found once; the top ten carry approximately 9.3%. These data were likewise used in another study, on T cells in Graves' hyperthyroidism and ophthalmopathy.

The material was peripheral blood mononuclear cells (PBMCs), obtained at new diagnosis, from a patient treated with antithyroid drugs. These receptor sequences come from a man aged 25 to 45 with Graves disease. Each CDR3 is given with its conserved first and last residue. The D gene is left open where the match is weak. The size entry is marked missing in some rows and otherwise reads once, few, many or a size class.

v_gene,len,j_gene,abundance,d_gene,CDR3nt,CDR3aa
TRBV12-3/TRBV12-4,19,TRBJ2-1,-,TRBD2,TGTGCCAGCAGTTTACTAGCGGGAACTTTCCGTGAGTCGAGCAATGAGCAGTTCTTC,CASSLLAGTFRESSNEQFF
TRBV5-1,13,TRBJ1-2,many,-,TGCGCCAGCAGCTTGGCGGGCGAAGGCGGCTACACCTTC,CASSLAGEGGYTF
TRBV6-5,15,TRBJ1-5,many,TRBD1,TGTGCCAGCAGTTATTGGGACAGGGGAAATCAGCCCCAGCATTTT,CASSYWDRGNQPQHF
TRBV7-9,15,TRBJ1-1,few,-,TGTGCCAGCAGCCTAGACAGAGTAGGGGACACTGAAGCTTTCTTT,CASSLDRVGDTEAFF
TRBV12-3/TRBV12-4,11,TRBJ2-1,many,-,TGTGCCAGCAGCCCAGCTAATGAGCAGTTCTTC,CASSPANEQFF
TRBV12-5,15,TRBJ2-2,few,TRBD1,TGTGCTAGTGGTTTCCCGACAGGGGGCACCGGGGAGCTGTTTTTT,CASGFPTGGTGELFF
TRBV29-1,13,TRBJ2-7,-,TRBD2,TGCAGCGTGGTAAGCGGGACCTCCTACGAGCAGTACTTC,CSVVSGTSYEQYF
TRBV29-1,13,TRBJ2-1,many,-,TGCAGCGTTGAGGGGCAGGCCTGGGATGAGCAGTTCTTC,CSVEGQAWDEQFF
TRBV20-1,16,TRBJ1-1,many,-,TGCAGTGCTAGAGACCCTCGTACAGGGACGAACACTGAAGCTTTCTTT,CSARDPRTGTNTEAFF
TRBV12-3/TRBV12-4,14,TRBJ2-2,many,-,TGTGCCAGCAGTTTGAGGCGTTGGACCGGGGAGCTGTTTTTT,CASSLRRWTGELFF
TRBV6-2/TRBV6-3,16,TRBJ2-7,many,TRBD2,TGTGCCAGCAGAGCCAGCGGGAGTATCCCCTCCTACGAGCAGTACTTC,CASRASGSIPSYEQYF
TRBV3-1,14,TRBJ1-1,many,-,TGTGCCAGCAGCTTCCAGGGTATGGCCGGCGAAGCTTTCTTT,CASSFQGMAGEAFF
TRBV7-2,15,TRBJ1-1,many,-,TGTGCCAGCAGCAGACGCGAGGGTTTGAACACTGAAGCTTTCTTT,CASSRREGLNTEAFF
TRBV18,15,TRBJ2-1,-,-,TGTGCCAGCTCACCCTCTCGCTCCTCCTACAATGCGCAGTTCTTC,CASSPSRSSYNAQFF
TRBV12-3/TRBV12-4,15,TRBJ1-6,many,-,TGTGCCAGCAGTTTAGCGCAAGCCGGTTATTCACCCCTCCACTTT,CASSLAQAGYSPLHF
TRBV4-1,14,TRBJ2-5,-,-,TGCGCCAGCAGCCAAGATCCGACTCGAGAGACCCAGTACTTC,CASSQDPTRETQYF
TRBV20-1,16,TRBJ2-1,-,TRBD2,TGCAGTGCGGAGCCGGGACTAGCGGGGGCGGGTGGTGAGCAGTTCTTC,CSAEPGLAGAGGEQFF
TRBV12-3/TRBV12-4,14,TRBJ1-2,many,-,TGTGCCAGCAGTTTACACAGGGCTAACTATGGCTACACCTTC,CASSLHRANYGYTF
TRBV12-3/TRBV12-4,10,TRBJ2-1,many,-,TGTGCCAGCAGTAGCTATGAGCAGTTCTTC,CASSSYEQFF
TRBV10-3,15,TRBJ2-7,many,-,TGTGCCATCAGTGGTCTCCTCGCAAAAGATGCTGGGCAGTACTTC,CAISGLLAKDAGQYF